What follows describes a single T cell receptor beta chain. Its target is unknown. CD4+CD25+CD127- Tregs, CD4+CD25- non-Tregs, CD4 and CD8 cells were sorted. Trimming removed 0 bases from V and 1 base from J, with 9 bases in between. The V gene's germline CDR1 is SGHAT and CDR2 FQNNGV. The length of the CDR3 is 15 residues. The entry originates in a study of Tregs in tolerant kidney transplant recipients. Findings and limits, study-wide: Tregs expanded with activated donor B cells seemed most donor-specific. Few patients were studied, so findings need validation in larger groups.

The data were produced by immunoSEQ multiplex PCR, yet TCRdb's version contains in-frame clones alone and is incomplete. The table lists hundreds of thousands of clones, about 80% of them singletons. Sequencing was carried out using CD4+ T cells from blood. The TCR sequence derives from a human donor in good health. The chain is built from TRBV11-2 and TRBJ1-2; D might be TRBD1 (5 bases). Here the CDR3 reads CASSLEAGDNYGYTF. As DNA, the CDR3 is TGTGCCAGCAGCTTAGAGGCGGGGGATAACTATGGCTACACCTTC. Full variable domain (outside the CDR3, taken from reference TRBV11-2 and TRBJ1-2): EAGVAQSPRYKIIEKRQSVAFWCNPISGHATLYWYQQILGQGPKLLIQFQNNGVVDDSQLPKDRFSAERLKGVDSTLKIQPAKLEDSAVYLCASSLEAGDNYGYTFGSGTRLTVV.